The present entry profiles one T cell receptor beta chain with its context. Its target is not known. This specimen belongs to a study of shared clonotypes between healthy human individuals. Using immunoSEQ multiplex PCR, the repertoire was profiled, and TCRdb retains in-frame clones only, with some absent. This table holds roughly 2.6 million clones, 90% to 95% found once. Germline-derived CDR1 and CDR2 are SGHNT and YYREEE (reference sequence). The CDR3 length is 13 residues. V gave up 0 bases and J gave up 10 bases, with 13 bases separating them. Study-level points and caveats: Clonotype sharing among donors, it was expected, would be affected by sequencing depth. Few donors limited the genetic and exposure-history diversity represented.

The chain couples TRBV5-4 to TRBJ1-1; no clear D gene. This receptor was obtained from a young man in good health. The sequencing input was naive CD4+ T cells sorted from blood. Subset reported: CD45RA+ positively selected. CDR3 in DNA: TGTGCCAGCAGCTTGGACATCGGCAGGCGAGCTTTCTTT. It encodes CASSLDIGRRAFF.